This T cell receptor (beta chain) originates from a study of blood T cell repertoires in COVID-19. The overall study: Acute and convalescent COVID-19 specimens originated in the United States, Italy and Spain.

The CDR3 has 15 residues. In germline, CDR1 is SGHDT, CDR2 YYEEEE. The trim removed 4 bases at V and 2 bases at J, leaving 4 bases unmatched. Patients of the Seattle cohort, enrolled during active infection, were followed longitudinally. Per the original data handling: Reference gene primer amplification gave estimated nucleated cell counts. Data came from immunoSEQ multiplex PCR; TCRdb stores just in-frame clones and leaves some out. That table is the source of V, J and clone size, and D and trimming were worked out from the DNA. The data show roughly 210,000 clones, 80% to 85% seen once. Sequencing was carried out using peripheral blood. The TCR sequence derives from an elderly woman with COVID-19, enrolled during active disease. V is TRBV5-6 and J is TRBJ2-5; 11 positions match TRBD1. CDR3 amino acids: CASSEGDRGQETQYF. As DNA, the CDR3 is TGTGCCAGCAGCGAAGGGGACAGGGGGCAAGAGACCCAGTACTTC. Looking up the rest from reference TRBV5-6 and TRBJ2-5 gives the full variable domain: DAGVTQSPTHLIKTRGQQVTLRCSPKSGHDTVSWYQQALGQGPQFIFQYYEEEERQRGNFPDRFSGHQFPNYSSELNVNALLLGDSALYLCASSEGDRGQETQYFGPGTRLLVL.